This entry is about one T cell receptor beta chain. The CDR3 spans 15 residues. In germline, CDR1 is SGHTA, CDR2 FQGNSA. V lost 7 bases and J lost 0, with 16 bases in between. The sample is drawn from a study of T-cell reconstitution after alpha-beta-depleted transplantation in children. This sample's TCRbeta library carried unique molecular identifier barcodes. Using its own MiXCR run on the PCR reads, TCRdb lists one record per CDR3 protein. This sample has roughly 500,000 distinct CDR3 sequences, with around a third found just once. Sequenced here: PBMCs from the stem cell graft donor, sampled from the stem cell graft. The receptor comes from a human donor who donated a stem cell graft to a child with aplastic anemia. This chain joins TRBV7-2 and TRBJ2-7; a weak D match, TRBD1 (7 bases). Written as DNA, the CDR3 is TGTGCCAGCACCCCAGGGGGGTTAAGCTCCTACGAGCAGTACTTC. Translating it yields CASTPGGLSSYEQYF.